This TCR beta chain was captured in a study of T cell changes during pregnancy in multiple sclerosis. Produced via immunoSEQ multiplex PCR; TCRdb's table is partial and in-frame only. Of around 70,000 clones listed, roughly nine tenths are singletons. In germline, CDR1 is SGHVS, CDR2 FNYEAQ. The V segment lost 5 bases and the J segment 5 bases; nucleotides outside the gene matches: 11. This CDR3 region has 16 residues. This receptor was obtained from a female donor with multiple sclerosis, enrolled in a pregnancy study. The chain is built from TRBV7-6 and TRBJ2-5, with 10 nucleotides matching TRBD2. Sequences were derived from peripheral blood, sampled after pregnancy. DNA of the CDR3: TGTGCCAGCAGCGACTCGAGCGGGAGGGCCCGCGAGACCCAGTACTTC. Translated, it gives CASSDSSGRARETQYF.